This T cell receptor beta chain derives from a study of technical replicates of blood from several donors (dated by TCRdb to 2016 to 2017). V loses 1 base at its end and J loses 4 bases; junction bases beyond the gene matches: 3. Including the terminal cysteine and phenylalanine, the CDR3 comprises 14 residues. Only the CDR3 portion is preserved as DNA: 42 bases, with reading frame beginning at the first base. The CDR1 and CDR2 encoded by the germline V gene are SQVTM and ANQGSEA. Worth noting for this clone: Its antigen has not been determined. Per-base qualities were not stored, and no clone one base away is much larger.

The library was generated by the immunoSEQ multiplex PCR assay. What TCRdb holds here is the immuneACCESS table cut down to in-frame rearrangements. Part of the clones is not present; checked against another copy, under half of the missing clones reflect an unresolved V gene, and the others are unexplained. The sample table records some 81,000 clones; around 90% of these occur just once. 0.25% of the sample is in the top ten clones. Sequencing was done on a sample of T cells isolated from PBMCs. The clonotype was recovered from a human donor in good health. This chain is built from TRBV29-1 and TRBJ2-7; the junction holds 11 bases that match TRBD1. The CDR3 region has the sequence CSVEGTGGIYEQYF. The base sequence is TGCAGCGTTGAAGGGACAGGGGGCATTTACGAGCAGTACTTC.